This record concerns one T cell receptor beta chain sequence. This record comes from a study of blood T cell repertoires in COVID-19. This table comes from immunoSEQ multiplex PCR, and its TCRdb copy is limited to in-frame clones, with some not included. The sample shows approximately 160,000 clones, around four fifths of them seen only once. The sequenced sample consisted of peripheral blood. This receptor was taken from a man between 65 and 85 years old with acute or convalescent COVID-19.

The CDR3 loop reads CASSTRPAGGHSYNEQFF. The CDR3, as DNA: TGTGCCAGTAGTACCCGCCCGGCGGGGGGCCACTCCTACAATGAGCAGTTCTTC. The V gene is TRBV19, the J gene TRBJ2-1; TRBD2 agrees at 8 bases. Germline CDR1 LNHDA, CDR2 SQIVND (reference sequence). CDR3 size: 18 residues. The junction had 11 bases not matched to a gene; V was cut back by 4 bases and J by 0 bases. The complete variable domain, with remaining parts taken from reference TRBV19 and TRBJ2-1, reads DGGITQSPKYLFRKEGQNVTLSCEQNLNHDAMYWYRQDPGQGLRLIYYSQIVNDFQKGDIAEGYSVSREKKESFPLTVTSAQKNPTAFYLCASSTRPAGGHSYNEQFFGPGTRLTVL.